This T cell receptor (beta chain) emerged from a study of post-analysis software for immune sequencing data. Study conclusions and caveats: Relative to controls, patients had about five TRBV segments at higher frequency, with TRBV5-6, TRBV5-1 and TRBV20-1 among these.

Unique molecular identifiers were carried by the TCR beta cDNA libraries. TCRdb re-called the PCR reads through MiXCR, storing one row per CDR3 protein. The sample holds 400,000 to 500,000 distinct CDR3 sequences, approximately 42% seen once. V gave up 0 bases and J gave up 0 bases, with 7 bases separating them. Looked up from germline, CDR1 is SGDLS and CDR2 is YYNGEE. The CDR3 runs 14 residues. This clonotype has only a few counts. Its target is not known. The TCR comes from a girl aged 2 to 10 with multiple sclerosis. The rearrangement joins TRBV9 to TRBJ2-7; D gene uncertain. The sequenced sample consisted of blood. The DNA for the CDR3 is TGTGCCAGCAGCGTAGAGTCTAGCTCCTACGAGCAGTACTTC. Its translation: CASSVESSSYEQYF. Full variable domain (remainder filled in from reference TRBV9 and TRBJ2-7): DSGVTQTPKHLITATGQRVTLRCSPRSGDLSVYWYQQSLDQGLQFLIQYYNGEERAKGNILERFSAQQFPDLHSELNLSSLELGDSALYFCASSVESSSYEQYFGPGTRLTVT.